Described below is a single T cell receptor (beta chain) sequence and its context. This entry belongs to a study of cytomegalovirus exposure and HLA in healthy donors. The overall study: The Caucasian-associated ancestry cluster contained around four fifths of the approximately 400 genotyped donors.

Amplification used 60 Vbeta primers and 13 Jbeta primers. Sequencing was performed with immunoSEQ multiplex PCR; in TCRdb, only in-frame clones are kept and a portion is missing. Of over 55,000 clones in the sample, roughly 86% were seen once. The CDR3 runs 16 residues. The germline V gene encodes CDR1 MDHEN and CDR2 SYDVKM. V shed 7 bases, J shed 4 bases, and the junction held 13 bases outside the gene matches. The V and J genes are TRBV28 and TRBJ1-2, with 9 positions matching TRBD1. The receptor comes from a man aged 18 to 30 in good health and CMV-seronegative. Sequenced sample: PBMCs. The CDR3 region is CASTHIGGQGLYGYTF. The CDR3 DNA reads TGTGCCAGCACCCACATAGGGGGACAGGGTCTCTATGGCTACACCTTC.